The 18 T cell receptor beta chains below all came from one sample that was sequenced in a study of blood T cell repertoires in COVID-19. Here immunoSEQ multiplex PCR was the method, and the copy in TCRdb shows in-frame clones only, minus some. The sample contains about 340,000 clones, around nine tenths of which appear only once. What was sequenced was peripheral blood. These receptors were taken from a woman aged 18 to 35 who had recovered from COVID-19.

The genes are TRBV9 and TRBJ1-6, with D possibly matching TRBD1 (6 bases). V was pared by 4 bases and J by 10 bases, with 21 bases between. There are 16 residues in the CDR3. CDR1 and CDR2 (germline): SGDLS, YYNGEE. CDR3 nucleotides: TGTGCCAGCAGCTTCAGTTCGCAGGGGTTGGGCTCACCCCTCCACTTT. Its translation is CASSFSSQGLGSPLHF.

The gene calls are TRBV27 and TRBJ2-5, with a possible D match to TRBD2 (6 bases). The CDR3 length is 12 residues. Looked up from germline, CDR1 is MNHEY and CDR2 is SMNVEV (reference sequence). The CDR3 DNA sequence: TGTGCTTCGCCAAGGGAGGAGGAGACCCAGTACTTC. Translation: CASPREEETQYF.

This rearrangement joins TRBV18 to TRBJ1-2; TRBD1 might be the D (6 bases). The CDR3 is 13 residues long. Per germline, CDR1 KGHSH and CDR2 LQKENI. V dropped 4 bases and J dropped 7 bases, with 13 bases sitting between them. The CDR3 DNA reads TGTGCCAGCTCACGCGGGGGGCAAGCTGGCTACACCTTC. Translated: CASSRGGQAGYTF.

This clone turned up a few times. This chain uses TRBV19 with TRBJ2-1, with D possibly TRBD2 on 5 matching bases. In germline, CDR1 is LNHDA, CDR2 SQIVND (reference sequence). The CDR3 totals 13 residues. Trimming removed 6 bases from V and 5 bases from J, with 11 bases in between. The CDR3 loop is CASSGLGNNEQFF. The CDR3 DNA is TGTGCCAGTAGCGGACTGGGCAACAATGAGCAGTTCTTC.

The rearrangement links TRBV9 to TRBJ1-6; 8 nucleotides agree with TRBD1. V was clipped by 3 bases and J by 0 bases; unmatched bases: 2. CDR1 is SGDLS, CDR2 YYNGEE, per germline. The CDR3 covers 16 residues. In DNA, the CDR3 is TGTGCCAGCAGCGACAGGGGGAGCTCCTATAATTCACCCCTCCACTTT. Protein sequence: CASSDRGSSYNSPLHF.

This rearrangement joins TRBV29-1 to TRBJ2-2; D may be TRBD2 (5 bases). Germline V gives CDR1 SQVTM, CDR2 ANQGSEA. The V end lost 4 bases, the J end lost 0 bases, and 9 bases lay between the germline ends. The length of the CDR3 is 14 residues. The CDR3 loop reads CSVGRRANTGELFF. The CDR3 DNA sequence: TGCAGCGTTGGGCGGCGGGCGAACACCGGGGAGCTGTTTTTT.

This rearrangement joins TRBV28 to TRBJ2-1; perhaps TRBD1 as D (5 bases). V lost 6 bases to trimming and J lost 3 bases, with 9 bases between them. Looked up from germline, CDR1 is MDHEN and CDR2 is SYDVKM. This CDR3 spans 13 amino acids. This chain's CDR3 is CASRQDDYNEQFF. The DNA for the CDR3 is TGTGCCAGCAGACAGGACGACTACAATGAGCAGTTCTTC.

CDR3 coding DNA: TGTGCCAGCAGCCTCGGGACTAGCGGGTATAGCACAGATACGCAGTATTTT. It is translated as CASSLGTSGYSTDTQYF. The V gene is TRBV5-6, the J gene TRBJ2-3; 12 bases fit TRBD2. This CDR3 region has 17 residues. Trimming took 4 bases from V and 0 from J; bases not matched to a gene: 6. Germline V gives CDR1 SGHDT, CDR2 YYEEEE.

This sequence joins TRBV5-6 and TRBJ2-2; D unresolved. The CDR3 consists of 14 residues. V lost 0 bases and J 6 bases, leaving 9 bases between the germline ends. Germline values: CDR1 SGHDT, CDR2 YYEEEE. The CDR3 spells CASSLDVVPGELFF. For the CDR3, the DNA is TGTGCCAGCAGCTTGGATGTAGTTCCCGGGGAGCTGTTTTTT.

The chain is built from TRBV7-9 and TRBJ1-2, with D uncertain. The CDR3 is 17 residues long. V was pared by 1 base and J by 4 bases, with 19 bases between. Germline CDR1 reads SEHNR; CDR2 reads FQNEAQ (reference sequence). CDR3 residues: CASSLGISVTPGYGYTF. As DNA, the CDR3 is TGTGCCAGCAGCTTAGGAATTTCGGTCACTCCGGGCTATGGCTACACCTTC.

J is TRBJ1-2 and V is TRBV11-3; TRBD1 agrees at 7 bases. The ends lost 2 bases at V and 8 bases at J; junction bases unmatched: 5. The V gene's germline CDR1 is SGHNT and CDR2 YENEEA. This CDR3 has 13 residues. DNA for the CDR3: TGTGCCAGCAGCTTAACAGGGGTTGACGGCTACACCTTC. Residues: CASSLTGVDGYTF.

This rearrangement joins TRBV28 to TRBJ1-5, with D perhaps TRBD1 (6 bases). Trimming stripped 6 bases from V and 7 bases from J, with 10 bases between. The CDR3 loop spans 12 amino acids. In germline, CDR1 is MDHEN, CDR2 SYDVKM. CDR3: CASRDSAQPQHF. The CDR3 bases are TGTGCCAGCAGGGACAGTGCACAGCCCCAGCATTTT.

The V call is TRBV19, the J call TRBJ2-6; D is uncertain. This CDR3 has 15 residues. Germline CDR1 LNHDA, CDR2 SQIVND (reference sequence). The germline V and J ends were trimmed by 5 bases and 1 base, with 9 bases remaining between them. The CDR3 is CASSPHTSGANVLTF. The CDR3 DNA reads as TGTGCCAGTAGTCCCCACACGTCTGGGGCCAACGTCCTGACTTTC.

The rearrangement links TRBV7-2 to TRBJ2-3; tentative D call: TRBD2 (5 bases). The germline gives CDR1 SGHTA, CDR2 FQGNSA. This CDR3 region has 13 residues. V shed 7 bases and J shed 3 bases, with 11 bases lying between them. As DNA, the CDR3 is TGTGCCAGCACCCTAAGAGGGACAGATACGCAGTATTTT. Its protein product is CASTLRGTDTQYF. The whole variable domain, remainder taken from reference TRBV7-2 and TRBJ2-3, is GAGVSQSPSNKVTEKGKDVELRCDPISGHTALYWYRQSLGQGLEFLIYFQGNSAPDKSGLPSDRFSAERTGGSVSTLTIQRTQQEDSAVYLCASTLRGTDTQYFGPGTRLTVL.

This sequence joins TRBV18 and TRBJ2-2; TRBD2 matches 13 bases. This CDR3 is 14 amino acids long. The germline V gene has CDR1 KGHSH and CDR2 LQKENI. The ends lost 8 bases at V and 6 bases at J; junction bases unmatched: 3. CDR3: CASRTSGSAGELFF. As DNA, the CDR3 is TGTGCCAGCCGGACTAGCGGGAGCGCCGGGGAGCTGTTTTTT.

This chain connects TRBV11-2 to TRBJ1-4; D may be TRBD1 (6 bases). Germline CDR1 and CDR2: SGHAT and FQNNGV. With 0 bases removed from V and 4 bases from J, the gap between germline ends came to 12 bases. The CDR3 has 16 amino acids. The CDR3 reads CASSLDPGQYNEKLFF. The CDR3 DNA sequence: TGTGCCAGCAGCTTAGACCCCGGACAGTATAATGAAAAACTGTTTTTT.

DNA for the CDR3: TGTGCCAGCAGCTTAGCTCACAGCGGGAGCGCAGATACGCAGTATTTT. Translating gives CASSLAHSGSADTQYF. This sequence joins TRBV13 and TRBJ2-3, with 8 bases aligning to TRBD2. The CDR3 loop spans 16 amino acids. V shed 1 base and J 4 bases; nucleotides not matched to a gene: 7. Germline CDR1 and CDR2: PRHDT and FYEKMQ (reference sequence).

This sequence joins TRBV30 and TRBJ2-1; maybe TRBD2 (7 bases). Germline V gene lookup returns CDR1 GTSNPN and CDR2 SVGIG (reference sequence). The CDR3 covers 16 residues. Trimming cost V 0 bases and J 2 bases, with 14 bases left between them. CDR3 sequence: CAWSVLGGGTYNEQFF. The CDR3 DNA reads as TGTGCCTGGAGTGTACTAGGGGGGGGGACCTACAATGAGCAGTTCTTC.